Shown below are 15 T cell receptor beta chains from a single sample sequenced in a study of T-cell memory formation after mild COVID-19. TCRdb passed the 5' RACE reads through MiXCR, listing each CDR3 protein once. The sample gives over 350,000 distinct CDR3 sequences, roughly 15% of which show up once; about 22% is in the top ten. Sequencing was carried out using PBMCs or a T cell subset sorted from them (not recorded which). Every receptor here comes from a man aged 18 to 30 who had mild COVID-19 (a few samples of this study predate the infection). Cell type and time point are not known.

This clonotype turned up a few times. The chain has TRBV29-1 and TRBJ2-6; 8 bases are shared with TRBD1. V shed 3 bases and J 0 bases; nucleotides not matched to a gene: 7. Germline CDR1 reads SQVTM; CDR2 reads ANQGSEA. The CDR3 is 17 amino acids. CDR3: CSVDPGTGRSGANVLTF. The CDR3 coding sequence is TGCAGCGTTGACCCCGGGACAGGTCGCTCTGGGGCCAACGTCCTGACTTTC.

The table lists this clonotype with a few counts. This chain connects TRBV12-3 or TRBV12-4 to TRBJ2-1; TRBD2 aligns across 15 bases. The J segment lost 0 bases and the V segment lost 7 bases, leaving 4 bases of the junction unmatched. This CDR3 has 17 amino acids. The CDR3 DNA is TGTGCCAGCATGGGACTAGCGGGGGGACCCTCCTACAATGAGCAGTTCTTC. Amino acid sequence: CASMGLAGGPSYNEQFF.

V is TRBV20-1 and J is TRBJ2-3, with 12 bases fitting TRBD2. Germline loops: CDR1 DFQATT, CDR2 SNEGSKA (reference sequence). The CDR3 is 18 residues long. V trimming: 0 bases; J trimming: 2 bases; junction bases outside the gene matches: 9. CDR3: CSARDPTSGGQLTDTQYF. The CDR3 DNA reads TGCAGTGCTAGAGATCCGACTAGCGGGGGCCAACTCACAGATACGCAGTATTTT.

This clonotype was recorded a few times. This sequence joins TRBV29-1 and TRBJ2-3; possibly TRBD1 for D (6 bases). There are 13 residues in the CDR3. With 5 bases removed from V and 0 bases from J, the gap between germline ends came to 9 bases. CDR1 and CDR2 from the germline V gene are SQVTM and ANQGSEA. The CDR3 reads CSVRTVSTDTQYF. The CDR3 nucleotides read TGCAGCGTTAGGACAGTGAGCACAGATACGCAGTATTTT.

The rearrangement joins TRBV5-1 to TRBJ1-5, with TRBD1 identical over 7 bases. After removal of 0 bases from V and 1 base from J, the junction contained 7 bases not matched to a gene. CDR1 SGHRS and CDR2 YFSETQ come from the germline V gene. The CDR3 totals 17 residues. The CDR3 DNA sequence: TGCGCCAGCAGCTTGGAACCGGGACAGCAAAGCAATCAGCCCCAGCATTTT. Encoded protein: CASSLEPGQQSNQPQHF.

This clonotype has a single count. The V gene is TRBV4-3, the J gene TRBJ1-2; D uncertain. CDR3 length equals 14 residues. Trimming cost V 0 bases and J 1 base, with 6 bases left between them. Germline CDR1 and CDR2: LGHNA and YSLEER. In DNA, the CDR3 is TGCGCCAGCAGCCAAGAGTTCCTTAACTATGGCTACACCTTC. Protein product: CASSQEFLNYGYTF.

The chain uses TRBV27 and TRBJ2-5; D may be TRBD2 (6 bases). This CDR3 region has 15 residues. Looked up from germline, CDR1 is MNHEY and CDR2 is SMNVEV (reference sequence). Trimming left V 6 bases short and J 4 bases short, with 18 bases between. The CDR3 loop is CASRKATSITETQYF. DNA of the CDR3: TGTGCCAGCAGGAAGGCCACTAGCATCACAGAGACCCAGTACTTC.

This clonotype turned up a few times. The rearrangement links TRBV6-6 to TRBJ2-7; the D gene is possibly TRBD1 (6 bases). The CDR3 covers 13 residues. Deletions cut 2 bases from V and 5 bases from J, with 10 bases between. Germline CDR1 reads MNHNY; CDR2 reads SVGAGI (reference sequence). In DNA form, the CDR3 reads TGTGCCAGCAGTTACGGGACACAGAACGAGCAGTACTTC. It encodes CASSYGTQNEQYF.

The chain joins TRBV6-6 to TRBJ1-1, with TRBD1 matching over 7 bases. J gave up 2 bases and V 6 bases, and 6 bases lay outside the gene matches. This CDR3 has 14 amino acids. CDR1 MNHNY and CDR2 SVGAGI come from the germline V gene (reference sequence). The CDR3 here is CASRNRQGNTEAFF. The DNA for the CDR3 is TGTGCCAGCAGGAATAGACAGGGCAACACTGAAGCTTTCTTT.

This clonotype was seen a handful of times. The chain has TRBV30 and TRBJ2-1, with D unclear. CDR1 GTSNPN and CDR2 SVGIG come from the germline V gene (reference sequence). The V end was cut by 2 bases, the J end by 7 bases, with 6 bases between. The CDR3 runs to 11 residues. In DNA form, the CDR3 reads TGTGCCTGGAGTCCGATAAATGAGCAGTTCTTC. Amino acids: CAWSPINEQFF. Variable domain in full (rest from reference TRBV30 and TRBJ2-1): SQTIHQWPATLVQPVGSPLSLECTVEGTSNPNLYWYRQAAGRGLQLLFYSVGIGQISSEVPQNLSASRPQDRQFILSSKKLLLSDSGFYLCAWSPINEQFFGPGTRLTVL.

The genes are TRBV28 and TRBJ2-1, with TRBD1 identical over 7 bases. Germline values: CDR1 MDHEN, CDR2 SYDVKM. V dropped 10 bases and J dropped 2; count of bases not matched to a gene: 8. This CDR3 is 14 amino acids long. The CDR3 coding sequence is TGTGCCACCCGACCGGGACAGCCCTACAATGAGCAGTTCTTC. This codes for CATRPGQPYNEQFF.

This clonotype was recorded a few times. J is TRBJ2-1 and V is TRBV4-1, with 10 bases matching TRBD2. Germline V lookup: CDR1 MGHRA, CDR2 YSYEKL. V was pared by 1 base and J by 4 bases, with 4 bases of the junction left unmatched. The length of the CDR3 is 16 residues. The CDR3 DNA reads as TGCGCCAGCAGCCAAGTAGCGGGGGGCCTTTACAATGAGCAGTTCTTC. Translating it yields CASSQVAGGLYNEQFF.

The CDR3 DNA is TGTGCCAGCAGCAATGGGCCGCGCAGGCGCGTTGGGACTGAAGCTTTCTTT. Encoded protein: CASSNGPRRRVGTEAFF. The chain links TRBV7-9 to TRBJ1-1; unclear D gene. Between the trimmed V and J ends, which lost 5 bases and 5 bases, there was a span of 24 bases. Germline V lookup: CDR1 SEHNR, CDR2 FQNEAQ (reference sequence). The length of the CDR3 is 17 residues. Variable domain in full (rest from reference TRBV7-9 and TRBJ1-1): DTGVSQNPRHKITKRGQNVTFRCDPISEHNRLYWYRQTLGQGPEFLTYFQNEAQLEKSRLLSDRFSAERPKGSFSTLEIQRTEQGDSAMYLCASSNGPRRRVGTEAFFGQGTRLTVV.

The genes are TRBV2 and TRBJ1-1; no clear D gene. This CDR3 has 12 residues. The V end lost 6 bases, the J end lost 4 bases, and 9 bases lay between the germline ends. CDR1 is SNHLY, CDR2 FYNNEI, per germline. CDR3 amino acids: CASRVVATEAFF. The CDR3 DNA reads TGTGCCAGCAGGGTTGTGGCCACTGAAGCTTTCTTT.

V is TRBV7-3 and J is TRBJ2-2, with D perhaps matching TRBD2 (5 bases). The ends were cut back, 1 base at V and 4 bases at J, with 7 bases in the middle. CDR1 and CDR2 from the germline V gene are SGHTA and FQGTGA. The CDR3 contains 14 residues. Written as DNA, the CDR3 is TGTGCCAGCAGCTTAAACGGGGTCACCGGGGAGCTGTTTTTT. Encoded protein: CASSLNGVTGELFF. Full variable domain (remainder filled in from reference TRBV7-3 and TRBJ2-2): GAGVSQTPSNKVTEKGKYVELRCDPISGHTALYWYRQSLGQGPEFLIYFQGTGAADDSGLPNDRFFAVRPEGSVSTLKIQRTERGDSAVYLCASSLNGVTGELFFGEGSRLTVL.